Each of the 32 T cell receptor beta chains below was sequenced from the same sample in a study of cytomegalovirus exposure and HLA in healthy donors. The PCR was carried out with 60 Vbeta primers and 13 Jbeta primers. The data were produced by immunoSEQ multiplex PCR, yet TCRdb's version contains in-frame clones alone and is incomplete. The data contain 140,000 to 150,000 clones, 70% of them singletons. Material for sequencing was PBMCs. These receptors were obtained from a woman between 55 and 75 years old in good health and CMV-seropositive.

In this sample, this clone turned up a few times. The rearrangement uses TRBV7-8 and TRBJ1-2; possibly TRBD1 for D (6 bases). The CDR3 totals 15 residues. CDR1 SGHVS and CDR2 FQNEAQ come from the germline V gene. V shed 5 bases and J shed 4 bases, with 17 bases lying between them. The CDR3 coding sequence is TGTGCCAGCAGCCTAAAACAGGGAATCGGCTATGGCTACACCTTC. It specifies CASSLKQGIGYGYTF.

This clone appeared a few times. V is TRBV11-1 and J is TRBJ1-2; a possible D gene is TRBD1 (5 bases). This CDR3 contains 14 residues. Trimming removed 2 bases at V and 6 bases at J, with 13 bases between. Germline-derived CDR1 and CDR2 are SGHAT and FQDESV (reference sequence). In nucleotides, the CDR3 is TGTGCCAGCAGCTTACGGCAGGGTACGAATGGCTACACCTTC. This gives the protein CASSLRQGTNGYTF.

V gene TRBV6-1 combines with J gene TRBJ1-2; 7 nucleotides align to TRBD1. V gave up 1 base and J gave up 6 bases; unmatched junction bases: 5. The germline V gene encodes CDR1 MNHNS and CDR2 SASEGT. The CDR3 length is 14 residues. The CDR3 loop is CASSEVPRGDGYTF. In DNA, the CDR3 is TGTGCCAGCAGTGAAGTACCCAGGGGGGATGGCTACACCTTC.

V gene TRBV14 combines with J gene TRBJ2-1, with TRBD2 matching over 11 bases. Germline assignment: CDR1 SGHDN and CDR2 FVKESK. The CDR3 has 17 residues. Trimming removed 5 bases from V and 7 bases from J; junction bases left unmatched: 13. The CDR3 loop is CASSIAGLAGGYNEQFF. In DNA, the CDR3 is TGTGCCAGCAGCATCGCGGGGCTAGCGGGAGGTTATAATGAGCAGTTCTTC. The full variable domain, rest sourced from reference TRBV14 and TRBJ2-1, is EAGVTQFPSHSVIEKGQTVTLRCDPISGHDNLYWYRRVMGKEIKFLLHFVKESKQDESGMPNNRFLAERTGGTYSTLKVQPAELEDSGVYFCASSIAGLAGGYNEQFFGPGTRLTVL.

The genes are TRBV27 and TRBJ1-5; perhaps TRBD1 as D (6 bases). V lost 8 bases to trimming and J lost 3 bases, with 20 bases between them. Germline V gives CDR1 MNHEY, CDR2 SMNVEV (reference sequence). The CDR3 consists of 16 residues. The CDR3, as DNA: TGTGCCAGCGCCCCTCGGGGGGCAGTCTACAATCAGCCCCAGCATTTT. Its translation: CASAPRGAVYNQPQHF.

The chain recombines TRBV6-6 with TRBJ2-7; 7 bases match TRBD1. V shed 7 bases, J shed 1 base, and the junction held 7 bases outside the gene matches. Germline values: CDR1 MNHNY, CDR2 SVGAGI (reference sequence). The CDR3 has 14 residues. The DNA for the CDR3 is TGTGCCAGCACCTGGACAGGCGCTTCCTACGAGCAGTACTTC. It translates to CASTWTGASYEQYF.

V is TRBV5-1 and J is TRBJ2-1; TRBD1 matches at 7 bases. Germline trimming cut 0 bases from V and 7 bases from J; bases unmatched to any gene: 10. The germline gives CDR1 SGHRS, CDR2 YFSETQ. This CDR3 is 16 amino acids long. CDR3 in amino acids: CASSLEQGLFGNEQFF. DNA for the CDR3: TGCGCCAGCAGCTTGGAACAGGGGCTCTTTGGGAATGAGCAGTTCTTC.

J is TRBJ2-2 and V is TRBV29-1; a possible D gene is TRBD2 (6 bases). CDR1 is SQVTM, CDR2 ANQGSEA, per germline. The CDR3 consists of 14 residues. V was shortened by 4 bases and J by 5 bases, with 14 bases between the two germline ends. The chain's CDR3 is CSVGTGVMTGELFF. CDR3 nucleotides: TGCAGCGTTGGTACGGGAGTTATGACCGGGGAGCTGTTTTTT.

This chain joins TRBV9 and TRBJ2-5; 8 nucleotides match TRBD1. The V and J ends lost 0 bases and 4 bases, in that order; junction bases with no gene match: 5. Germline CDR1 SGDLS, CDR2 YYNGEE. CDR3 length equals 15 residues. The CDR3 DNA sequence: TGTGCCAGCAGCGTAGGGGCAGGGGGCCCAGAGACCCAGTACTTC. It encodes CASSVGAGGPETQYF.

V gene TRBV11-3 combines with J gene TRBJ2-7, with D possibly matching TRBD2 (6 bases). Per germline, CDR1 SGHNT and CDR2 YENEEA. Trimming removed 5 bases at V and 7 bases at J, with 18 bases between. CDR3 length: 14 residues. The DNA of the CDR3 is TGTGCCAGCAGCGCGAGCCCGGGGGTCCGGGAGCAGTACTTC. This gives the protein CASSASPGVREQYF.

The rearrangement joins TRBV5-1 to TRBJ2-3; the match to TRBD1 covers 10 bases. Germline-derived CDR1 and CDR2 are SGHRS and YFSETQ. V was clipped by 4 bases and J by 1 base; unmatched bases: 3. The CDR3 is 15 residues long. The CDR3 nucleotides are TGCGCCAGCAGCCAGACAGGGGGCGGCACAGATACGCAGTATTTT. Amino acids: CASSQTGGGTDTQYF.

Worth noting for this clone: The identical CDR3 is also encoded by other nucleotide sequences in the sample. CDR3 in amino acids: CAWSRPGLKSEKLFF. CDR3 in DNA: TGTGCCTGGAGCCGTCCGGGACTAAAAAGTGAAAAACTGTTTTTT. The J gene is TRBJ1-4, the V gene TRBV30; tentative D call: TRBD1 (5 bases). V was shortened by 3 bases and J by 7 bases, with 18 bases between the two germline ends. The CDR3 is made up of 15 amino acids. In germline, CDR1 is GTSNPN, CDR2 SVGIG (reference sequence). Combining the CDR3 with reference TRBV30 and TRBJ1-4 gives the whole variable domain SQTIHQWPATLVQPVGSPLSLECTVEGTSNPNLYWYRQAAGRGLQLLFYSVGIGQISSEVPQNLSASRPQDRQFILSSKKLLLSDSGFYLCAWSRPGLKSEKLFFGSGTQLSVL.

V usage is TRBV27 and J usage is TRBJ2-1, with TRBD2 identical over 12 bases. CDR1 MNHEY and CDR2 SMNVEV come from the germline V gene (reference sequence). The CDR3 extends over 18 amino acids. Trimming cost V 2 bases and J 8 bases; bases outside gene matches: 13. The CDR3: CASSLRPLLAGGRDEQFF. CDR3 nucleotides: TGTGCCAGCAGTTTACGCCCTCTCCTAGCGGGAGGGCGGGATGAGCAGTTCTTC.

This clone was detected only a few times. This chain uses TRBV15 with TRBJ2-3; TRBD1 agrees at 7 bases. The CDR3 consists of 15 residues. Germline trimming cut 1 base from V and 6 bases from J; bases unmatched to any gene: 7. CDR1 and CDR2 (germline): LNHNV, YYDKDF (reference sequence). The CDR3 region has the DNA TGTGCCACCAGCAGAGCAATAGGACAGGCCGATACGCAGTATTTT. Translating it yields CATSRAIGQADTQYF.

The rearrangement links TRBV5-4 to TRBJ2-5; 8 bases fit TRBD1. Germline V gene lookup returns CDR1 SGHNT and CDR2 YYREEE (reference sequence). The trim removed 0 bases at V and 5 bases at J, leaving 6 bases unmatched. The CDR3 is 15 amino acids. CDR3 bases: TGTGCCAGCAGCTTGGCCGGGACAGGCTGGGAGACCCAGTACTTC. Translating it yields CASSLAGTGWETQYF.

Only a few counts were recorded for this clone. The chain employs TRBV25-1 and TRBJ1-4; possibly TRBD1 for D (5 bases). Germline V gene sequence: CDR1 MGHDK, CDR2 SYGVNS. Trimming removed 8 bases at V and 8 bases at J, with 18 bases between. The CDR3 loop spans 14 amino acids. The DNA for the CDR3 is TGTGCCAGCGCTTGGACAAATCTCGGGGAAAAACTGTTTTTT. Protein product: CASAWTNLGEKLFF.

The rearrangement uses TRBV7-3 and TRBJ2-2; D is perhaps TRBD2 (6 bases). Germline loops: CDR1 SGHTA, CDR2 FQGTGA. Trimming pared 3 bases from V and 4 bases from J, leaving 12 bases between. CDR3 length: 15 amino acids. The CDR3 reads CASSLTGVGTGELFF. The CDR3 coding sequence is TGTGCCAGCAGCTTGACGGGAGTAGGCACCGGGGAGCTGTTTTTT.

The J gene is TRBJ1-3, the V gene TRBV6-1, with D unclear. CDR3 length: 15 amino acids. Trimming removed 4 bases from V and 3 bases from J, with 13 bases in between. CDR1 is MNHNS, CDR2 SASEGT, per germline. The chain's CDR3 is CASSGVGVDGNTIYF. CDR3 bases: TGTGCCAGCAGTGGGGTTGGAGTGGATGGAAACACCATATATTTT.

The CDR3 DNA reads as TGTGCCAGCAGTCCCCCTAGCACAGATACGCAGTATTTT. This encodes CASSPPSTDTQYF. The chain uses TRBV28 and TRBJ2-3; D not certain. The length of the CDR3 is 13 residues. V lost 5 bases and J 0 bases, leaving 6 bases between the germline ends. Germline V gene data show CDR1 as MDHEN and CDR2 as SYDVKM.

This clone was seen a handful of times. The CDR3 DNA reads as TGTGCCAGCAGCCCAGGGGGCGGGACCCAGTACTTC. Translating gives CASSPGGGTQYF. The chain combines TRBV7-3 with TRBJ2-5; 8 nucleotides align to TRBD1. The CDR3 is 12 residues long. Per the germline V gene, CDR1 is SGHTA and CDR2 is FQGTGA. V lost 5 bases, J lost 7 bases, and 3 bases stayed unmatched. Together with reference TRBV7-3 and TRBJ2-5, the CDR3 gives the full variable domain: GAGVSQTPSNKVTEKGKYVELRCDPISGHTALYWYRQSLGQGPEFLIYFQGTGAADDSGLPNDRFFAVRPEGSVSTLKIQRTERGDSAVYLCASSPGGGTQYFGPGTRLLVL.

The chain joins TRBV5-4 to TRBJ2-7; TRBD2 matches at 10 bases. This CDR3 region has 14 residues. The germline V gene has CDR1 SGHNT and CDR2 YYREEE (reference sequence). V was pared by 4 bases and J by 5 bases, with 6 bases of the junction left unmatched. In nucleotides, the CDR3 is TGTGCCAGCAGCCTAGCGGGAGAGCACAACGAGCAGTACTTC. This codes for CASSLAGEHNEQYF.

The CDR3 DNA is TGCGCCAGCAGGCTCACAGGGAACACCGGGGAGCTGTTTTTT. This sequence encodes CASRLTGNTGELFF. The V and J genes are TRBV4-1 and TRBJ2-2, with a weak D call TRBD1 (5 bases). The CDR3 is 14 residues long. Trimming pared 6 bases from V and 1 base from J, leaving 9 bases between. Germline V gene data show CDR1 as MGHRA and CDR2 as YSYEKL.

The CDR3 bases are TGTGCCAGCAGTGAAGGCGACAGGAACTCACCCCTCCACTTT. It specifies CASSEGDRNSPLHF. The rearrangement uses TRBV6-1 and TRBJ1-6; tentatively, D is TRBD1 (6 bases). The length of the CDR3 is 14 residues. Germline V gene lookup returns CDR1 MNHNS and CDR2 SASEGT. V dropped 1 base and J dropped 10 bases, with 11 bases sitting between them.

This clone was counted between two and nine times. The J gene is TRBJ1-2, the V gene TRBV7-9, with TRBD1 as a possible D gene (5 bases). The CDR3 is 14 amino acids. Per the germline V gene, CDR1 is SEHNR and CDR2 is FQNEAQ (reference sequence). Trimming pared 1 base from V and 8 bases from J, leaving 14 bases between. CDR3 DNA sequence: TGTGCCAGCAGCTTAGTGGGGGGAAAAGGAGGCTACACCTTC. It yields the protein CASSLVGGKGGYTF. Supplemented by reference TRBV7-9 and TRBJ1-2, the full variable domain reads DTGVSQNPRHKITKRGQNVTFRCDPISEHNRLYWYRQTLGQGPEFLTYFQNEAQLEKSRLLSDRFSAERPKGSFSTLEIQRTEQGDSAMYLCASSLVGGKGGYTFGSGTRLTVV.

CDR3 loop: CASSTGHSNQPQHF. Here the CDR3 DNA reads TGTGCCAGCAGCACAGGGCACAGCAATCAGCCCCAGCATTTT. V usage is TRBV28 and J usage is TRBJ1-5, with D possibly being TRBD1 (6 bases). V lost 6 bases and J lost 1, with 10 bases in between. This CDR3 is built from 14 residues. The germline CDR1 and CDR2 sequences are MDHEN and SYDVKM.

J is TRBJ1-5 and V is TRBV6-1; D is undetermined. V lost 8 bases and J 2 bases, leaving 7 bases between the germline ends. Germline CDR1 is MNHNS and CDR2 is SASEGT. This CDR3 comprises 12 residues. This chain's CDR3 is CASCYGNQPQHF. The CDR3 DNA reads TGTGCCAGCTGCTATGGCAATCAGCCCCAGCATTTT.

The chain combines TRBV27 with TRBJ1-4, with D perhaps matching TRBD1 (6 bases). The CDR3 length is 16 residues. With 6 bases removed from V and 4 bases from J, the gap between germline ends came to 18 bases. Germline CDR1 and CDR2: MNHEY and SMNVEV (reference sequence). The CDR3 reads CASSPGRGGLNEKLFF. DNA for the CDR3: TGTGCCAGCAGCCCGGGGCGGGGGGGCCTTAATGAAAAACTGTTTTTT.

This clone was seen only a few times. Other DNA sequences in this sample translate to the same CDR3. The chain links TRBV7-9 to TRBJ1-5; D not resolved. CDR1 and CDR2 from the germline V gene are SEHNR and FQNEAQ (reference sequence). V was clipped by 4 bases and J by 3 bases, with 10 bases between them. The CDR3 sequence is 14 residues long. In nucleotides, the CDR3 is TGTGCCAGCAGCTCGGCAGGAATCAATCAGCCCCAGCATTTT. Translation: CASSSAGINQPQHF. Full variable domain (remainder filled in from reference TRBV7-9 and TRBJ1-5): DTGVSQNPRHKITKRGQNVTFRCDPISEHNRLYWYRQTLGQGPEFLTYFQNEAQLEKSRLLSDRFSAERPKGSFSTLEIQRTEQGDSAMYLCASSSAGINQPQHFGDGTRLSIL.

This clone was picked up a small number of times. The chain employs TRBV14 and TRBJ1-3; D gene uncertain. CDR1 is SGHDN and CDR2 is FVKESK in the germline V gene. CDR3 length equals 16 residues. V was trimmed by 4 bases and J by 0 bases, leaving 13 bases between them. Here the CDR3 reads CASSRLQSISGNTIYF. The CDR3 DNA sequence: TGTGCCAGCAGCCGCTTACAGTCGATCTCTGGAAACACCATATATTTT.

The J gene is TRBJ2-1, the V gene TRBV28, with unresolved D. The CDR3 runs to 12 residues. V was trimmed by 5 bases and J by 14 bases, leaving 16 bases between them. Per germline, CDR1 MDHEN and CDR2 SYDVKM. CDR3 DNA: TGTGCCAGCAGTCCACGACTGACCCGAGAGTTCTTC. Translation gives CASSPRLTREFF.

The chain is built from TRBV6-5 and TRBJ1-2; the D gene is possibly TRBD1 (6 bases). The germline gives CDR1 MNHEY, CDR2 SVGAGI. Trimming took off 0 bases at V and 4 bases at J, with 12 bases between the two ends. CDR3 size: 15 residues. The CDR3 loop is CASSYSPRGGYGYTF. Written as DNA, the CDR3 is TGTGCCAGCAGTTACTCGCCAAGGGGGGGCTATGGCTACACCTTC.

V is TRBV5-1 and J is TRBJ2-1; 8 positions agree with TRBD2. Germline V gene lookup returns CDR1 SGHRS and CDR2 YFSETQ. The CDR3 covers 15 residues. Trimming took 4 bases from V and 2 from J; bases not matched to a gene: 5. The CDR3 region is CASSPSGLTYNEQFF. The CDR3 DNA sequence: TGCGCCAGCAGCCCTAGCGGGCTCACCTACAATGAGCAGTTCTTC.